This entry lists 9 T cell receptor beta chains sequenced from one sample in a study of cytomegalovirus exposure and HLA in healthy donors. The PCR used 60 Vbeta and 13 Jbeta primers. Produced via immunoSEQ multiplex PCR; TCRdb's table is partial and in-frame only. In the table there are around 130,000 clones, 65% to 90% of which are singletons. Sequencing was performed on PBMCs. These receptors were collected from a middle-aged woman in good health and CMV-seronegative.

The chain uses TRBV2 and TRBJ2-7, with 8 bases fitting TRBD1. This CDR3 region has 13 residues. V lost 8 bases, J lost 4 bases, and 7 bases stayed unmatched. The germline CDR1 and CDR2 sequences are SNHLY and FYNNEI. CDR3 DNA: TGTGCCAGCTTGGCCAGGGGGCTGTACGAGCAGTACTTC. Encoded protein: CASLARGLYEQYF.

This chain connects TRBV21-1 to TRBJ1-2; TRBD1 reflects the table's D call only, with no check against the DNA. TRBV21-1 is described as a pseudogene. CDR3 length equals 13 residues. CDR3 sequence (DNA): TGTGCCAGTGGACAGGGGGAGAGCTATGGCTACACCTTC. This codes for CASGQGESYGYTF.

The rearrangement joins TRBV2 to TRBJ2-7; D call uncertain. The CDR3 contains 14 residues. CDR1 is SNHLY and CDR2 is FYNNEI in the germline V gene. V dropped 2 bases and J dropped 0 bases, with 8 bases sitting between them. CDR3 bases: TGTGCCAGCAGTGAAAATGTGAGCTCCTACGAGCAGTACTTC. This encodes CASSENVSSYEQYF.

The rearrangement uses TRBV11-1 and TRBJ2-1; the match to TRBD2 covers 7 bases. CDR1 and CDR2 from the germline V gene are SGHAT and FQDESV (reference sequence). This CDR3 has 14 amino acids. Trimming cost V 6 bases and J 8 bases; bases outside gene matches: 10. The CDR3 region has the DNA TGTGCCAGCAGTTTGGGGGGGAAGTCCCATGAGCAGTTCTTC. Its translation is CASSLGGKSHEQFF. Combining the CDR3 with reference TRBV11-1 and TRBJ2-1 gives the whole variable domain EAEVAQSPRYKITEKSQAVAFWCDPISGHATLYWYRQILGQGPELLVQFQDESVVDDSQLPKDRFSAERLKGVDSTLKIQPAELGDSAMYLCASSLGGKSHEQFFGPGTRLTVL.

This clone was seen more than once but under ten times. The chain is built from TRBV10-3 and TRBJ1-1; 9 nucleotides line up with TRBD1. CDR1 is ENHRY, CDR2 SYGVKD, per germline. The CDR3 sequence is 14 residues long. Trimming removed 6 bases from V and 0 bases from J; junction bases left unmatched: 2. DNA of the CDR3: TGTGCCATCAGGGGGGACAGGGTGAACACTGAAGCTTTCTTT. It yields the protein CAIRGDRVNTEAFF.

DNA for the CDR3: TGTGCCAGCAGCGTGGGGGCAGGGGGGTCCTACGAGCAGTACTTC. Its translation: CASSVGAGGSYEQYF. The genes are TRBV7-3 and TRBJ2-7; D perhaps matches TRBD1 (7 bases). CDR1 SGHTA and CDR2 FQGTGA come from the germline V gene. The CDR3 covers 15 residues. V shed 5 bases and J shed 1 base, with 15 bases lying between them.

This chain joins TRBV11-3 and TRBJ2-1; weak D call: TRBD1 (5 bases). Trimming cost V 1 base and J 7 bases, with 17 bases left between them. The CDR3 has 16 amino acids. Germline lookup yields CDR1 SGHNT and CDR2 YENEEA. The CDR3 coding sequence is TGTGCCAGCAGCTTAGGGGGCCTCACTAATTTAAATGAGCAGTTCTTC. Translating it yields CASSLGGLTNLNEQFF.

This clone was found once. This rearrangement joins TRBV19 to TRBJ1-3, with TRBD1 matching 7 bases. The V gene end was trimmed by 3 bases and the J gene end by 0 bases; junction bases not matched to a gene: 20. Germline CDR1 LNHDA, CDR2 SQIVND (reference sequence). This CDR3 spans 21 amino acids. The CDR3 here is CASSISATGKSRQSSGNTIYF. CDR3 DNA: TGTGCCAGTAGTATCTCAGCGACAGGGAAATCTAGACAAAGCTCTGGAAACACCATATATTTT.

This sequence joins TRBV19 and TRBJ1-5, with D unresolved. CDR3 size: 17 residues. The germline V gene encodes CDR1 LNHDA and CDR2 SQIVND (reference sequence). Trimming removed 0 bases at V and 1 base at J, with 13 bases between. The CDR3 nucleotides are TGTGCCAGTAGTATAGATAGGAGGCAGGACAGCAATCAGCCCCAGCATTTT. Translating gives CASSIDRRQDSNQPQHF.